This entry features one T cell receptor (beta chain) sequence. TCR sequencing used cDNA made by reverse transcription of extracted RNA. Repertoires were generated with immunoSEQ multiplex PCR, while TCRdb's copy carries only in-frame clones and drops some. The sample lists fewer than 150,000 clones; roughly 61% were seen once. The data are from a study of CD8+ T cells in alopecia areata. CDR1 is LGHNA and CDR2 is YNFKEQ in the germline V gene. This CDR3 region has 14 residues. The V gene lost 0 bases and the J gene lost 7 bases, with 10 bases spanning the gap. The chain carries TRBV4-2 and TRBJ2-1; unclear D gene. The sequence derives from a human donor with alopecia areata. The material was CD4+ T cells sorted from blood, obtained at week 0. CDR3 sequence reads: CASSQDLSRNEQFF. CDR3 bases: TGTGCCAGCAGCCAAGACTTAAGCAGGAATGAGCAGTTCTTC.